These T cell receptor beta chains were read from a single sample in a study of CD8+ T cells in alopecia areata. Measured with immunoSEQ multiplex PCR; TCRdb has only the in-frame clones, and not every one. The data hold 98,000 or so clones, with 50% to 70% observed a single time. The sequencing sample was made of NKG2D-low CD8+ T cells sorted from blood. All receptors come from a human donor with alopecia areata. The CDR3 runs from the conserved cysteine through the conserved F or W. D genes are given only for firm matches.

V gene	J gene	D gene	CDR3 protein
TRBV19	TRBJ1-2	NA	CASRSDYGYTF
TRBV5-4	TRBJ2-7	NA	CASSLWSDAYEQYF
TRBV29-1	TRBJ2-1	NA	CSVEDPKPDEQFF
TRBV5-1	TRBJ2-7	NA	CASSLLQGVFYEQYF
TRBV9	TRBJ2-3	NA	CASSEGSDTQYF
TRBV2	TRBJ2-3	TRBD2	CASRASGGSDTQYF
TRBV9	TRBJ2-1	TRBD2	CASSREVAGAYNEQFF
TRBV19	TRBJ2-7	TRBD2	CASSIVLAGYEQYF
TRBV28	TRBJ2-1	NA	CASSTFVSTGNNEQFF
TRBV2	TRBJ2-3	NA	CASSDLGDTQYF
TRBV4-1	TRBJ2-5	NA	CASSQDPAGEGEETQYF
TRBV29-1	TRBJ1-1	NA	CSVVGYTEAFF
TRBV2	TRBJ2-5	TRBD2	CASSVPSGRSAETQYF
TRBV5-1	TRBJ2-1	NA	CASSSALSSYNEQFF
TRBV29-1	TRBJ1-2	NA	CSVELGNYGYTF
TRBV29-1	TRBJ1-1	NA	CSVVGSWGLAFF
TRBV19	TRBJ1-2	NA	CASSPTLTVYQDGYTF
TRBV9	TRBJ2-5	NA	CASSRTWDIQETQYF
TRBV7-9	TRBJ1-2	NA	CASISTSGEDYGYTF
TRBV5-4	TRBJ2-7	NA	CASSFWADSSYEQYF
TRBV2	TRBJ2-1	NA	CASLNQGSYNEQFF
TRBV4-1	TRBJ2-1	NA	CASSQDPMGGQQNEQFF
TRBV5-1	TRBJ2-1	NA	CASSWVPGGEYNEQFF
TRBV6-5	TRBJ2-7	NA	CASSYSSRGLTYEQYF
TRBV5-1	TRBJ2-3	TRBD2	CASSYQLAGGPSDTQYF
TRBV10-2	TRBJ2-1	NA	CASSESEGGQFF
TRBV29-1	TRBJ2-5	NA	CSAMTLGGLETQYF
TRBV13	TRBJ1-1	NA	CASEENTGNTEAFF
TRBV27	TRBJ2-4	NA	CASSRGYRNIQYF
TRBV5-1	TRBJ2-7	NA	CASSKNPDDSYEQYF
TRBV14	TRBJ2-3	NA	CASSQELDTQYF
TRBV5-1	TRBJ2-7	TRBD1	CASSHQQGGYEQYF
TRBV7-9	TRBJ2-5	NA	CASSLARTETQYF
TRBV13	TRBJ2-7	NA	CASSSKLESSIYEQYF
TRBV7-9	TRBJ2-1	NA	CASSTTDPSGFF
TRBV7-9	TRBJ2-7	NA	CASEQGGYEQYF
TRBV6-5	TRBJ1-1	NA	CASSYAEYGTEAFF
TRBV28	TRBJ1-5	NA	CASRMGSNQPQHF
TRBV6-6	TRBJ2-7	NA	CASSYSIGEQYF
TRBV6-1	TRBJ2-7	NA	CASSAGTEYEQYF
TRBV28	TRBJ2-7	TRBD2	CASRRRSGSPYEQYF
TRBV7-6	TRBJ1-1	NA	CASSLGSGGGAFF
TRBV13	TRBJ2-1	NA	CASSSGTGTSDEQFF
TRBV4-2	TRBJ2-7	NA	CASSQDGYEQYF
TRBV6-5	TRBJ2-7	NA	CASMQGWNEQYF
TRBV6-5	TRBJ2-7	TRBD1	CASSYSMDRGNYEQYF
TRBV7-3	TRBJ2-2	NA	CASSSTSGELFF
TRBV9	TRBJ2-3	NA	CASSSRADSTDTQYF
TRBV27	TRBJ2-1	TRBD1	CASSLGTGVDEQFF